This TCR beta chain was profiled in a study of blood T cell repertoires in COVID-19. Study summary: Spain, Italy and the United States supplied samples that represented acute and convalescent COVID-19. Sources were T cells, B-cell-depleted T cells, or PBMCs; the material itself was cDNA or gDNA.

Original processing notes: It was from reference gene primer amplification that nucleated cell counts were estimated. Method: immunoSEQ multiplex PCR; TCRdb's copy keeps in-frame clones and lacks some. V, J and clone size are those of that table, while D and trimming were read from the DNA. The table has 150,000 or so clones, 84% seen once; the top ten hold about 8.9%. Germline V gene sequence: CDR1 MNHEY, CDR2 SVGEGT. The CDR3 extends over 14 amino acids. V lost 2 bases, J lost 4 bases, and 9 bases lay in between. This TCR derives from a woman in her fifties or sixties with acute or convalescent COVID-19. This chain links TRBV6-2 or TRBV6-3 with TRBJ2-1; D call uncertain. Sequencing was performed on peripheral blood. The DNA for the CDR3 is TGTGCCAGCAGTTACGGGCCCCCGTACAATGAGCAGTTCTTC. Translation: CASSYGPPYNEQFF.